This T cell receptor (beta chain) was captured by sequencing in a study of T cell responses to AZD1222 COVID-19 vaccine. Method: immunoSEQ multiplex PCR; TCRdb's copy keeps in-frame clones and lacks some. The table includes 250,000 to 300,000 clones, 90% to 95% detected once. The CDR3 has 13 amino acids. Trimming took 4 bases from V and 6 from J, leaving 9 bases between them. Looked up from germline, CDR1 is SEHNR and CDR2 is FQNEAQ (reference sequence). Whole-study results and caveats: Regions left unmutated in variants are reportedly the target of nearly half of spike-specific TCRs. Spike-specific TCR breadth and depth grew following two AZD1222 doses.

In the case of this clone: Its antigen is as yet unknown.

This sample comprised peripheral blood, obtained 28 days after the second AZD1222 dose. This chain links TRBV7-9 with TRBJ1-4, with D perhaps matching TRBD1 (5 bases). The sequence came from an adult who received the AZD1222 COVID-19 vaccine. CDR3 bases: TGTGCCAGCAGCTCGGACACTGATGAAAAACTGTTTTTT. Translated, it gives CASSSDTDEKLFF. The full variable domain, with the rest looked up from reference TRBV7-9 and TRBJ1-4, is DTGVSQNPRHKITKRGQNVTFRCDPISEHNRLYWYRQTLGQGPEFLTYFQNEAQLEKSRLLSDRFSAERPKGSFSTLEIQRTEQGDSAMYLCASSSDTDEKLFFGSGTQLSVL.